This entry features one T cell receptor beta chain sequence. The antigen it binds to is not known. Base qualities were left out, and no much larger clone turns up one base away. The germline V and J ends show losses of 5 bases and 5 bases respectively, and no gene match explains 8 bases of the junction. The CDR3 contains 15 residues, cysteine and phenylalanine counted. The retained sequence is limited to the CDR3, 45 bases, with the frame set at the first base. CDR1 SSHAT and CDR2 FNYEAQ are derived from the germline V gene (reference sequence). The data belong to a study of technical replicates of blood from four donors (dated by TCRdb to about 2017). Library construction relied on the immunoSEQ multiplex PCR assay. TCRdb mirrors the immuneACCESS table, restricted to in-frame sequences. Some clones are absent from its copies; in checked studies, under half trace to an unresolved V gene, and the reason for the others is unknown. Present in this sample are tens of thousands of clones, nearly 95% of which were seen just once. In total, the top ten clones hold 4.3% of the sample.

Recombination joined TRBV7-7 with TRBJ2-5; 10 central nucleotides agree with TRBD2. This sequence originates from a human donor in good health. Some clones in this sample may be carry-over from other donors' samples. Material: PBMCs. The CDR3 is CASSTLAGGDETQYF. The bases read TGTGCCAGCAGCACCTTAGCGGGGGGTGACGAGACCCAGTACTTC.